Sequencing of this TCR beta chain was carried out in a study of T cell repertoires in cytomegalovirus infection. Study-wide context: Matching HLA type, along with CMV infection, was indicated by public TCR beta signatures.

Points on this clonotype: Its target is unknown.

TCRdb called the reads again in MiXCR, with one record for every CDR3 protein. The sample has about 310,000 distinct CDR3 sequences; approximately 25% are singletons. Study-level findings and limits: Dominating the ex vivo response were HLA-C-restricted CMV-specific TCR beta clonotypes. Accumulated public TCR beta family frequency recognized individuals carrying CMV together with the relevant HLA.

Trimming took 6 bases from V and 8 from J; bases not matched to a gene: 4. The CDR3 runs to 15 residues. Sequencing was performed on cultured PBMCs, taken from culture after CMV antigen stimulation. V and J are TRBV12-3 or TRBV12-4 and TRBJ2-2, with TRBD2 identical over 15 bases. This TCR came from a human donor in good health (CMV status not recorded). Some clones in this sample may be carry-over from other donors' samples. CDR3 in DNA: TGTGCCAGCAGGGGGGGACTAGCGGGAGGAGGGGAGCTGTTTTTT. Translated, it gives CASRGGLAGGGELFF.